This T cell receptor (beta chain) was profiled in a study of technical replicates of blood from several donors. Only in-frame clones appear in the TCRdb table, and some are missing; sequencing was by immunoSEQ multiplex PCR. Of approximately 81,000 clones in the sample, roughly 95% were seen once. Trimming removed 0 bases at V and 7 bases at J, with 11 bases between. The CDR3 is made up of 14 amino acids. Germline CDR1 is MGHRA and CDR2 is YSYEKL. This clone was found once. The rearrangement links TRBV4-1 to TRBJ2-3; no reliable D call. The sample consisted of T cells isolated from PBMCs. The receptor's source is a human donor in good health. CDR3 bases: TGCGCCAGCAGCCAAGAGCCGAGAGAAAATACGCAGTATTTT. Its translation is CASSQEPRENTQYF.